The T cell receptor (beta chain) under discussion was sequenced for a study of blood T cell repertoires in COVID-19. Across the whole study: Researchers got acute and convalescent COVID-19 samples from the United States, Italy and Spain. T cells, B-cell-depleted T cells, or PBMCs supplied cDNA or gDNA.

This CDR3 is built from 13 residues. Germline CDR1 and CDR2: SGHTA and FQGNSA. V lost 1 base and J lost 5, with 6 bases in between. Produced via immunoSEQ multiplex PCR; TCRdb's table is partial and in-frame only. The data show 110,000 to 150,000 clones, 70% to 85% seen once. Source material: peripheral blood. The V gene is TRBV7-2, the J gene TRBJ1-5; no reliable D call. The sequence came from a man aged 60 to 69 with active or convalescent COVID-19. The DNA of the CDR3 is TGTGCCAGCAGCTTAGGTCCCGATCAGCCCCAGCATTTT. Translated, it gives CASSLGPDQPQHF.